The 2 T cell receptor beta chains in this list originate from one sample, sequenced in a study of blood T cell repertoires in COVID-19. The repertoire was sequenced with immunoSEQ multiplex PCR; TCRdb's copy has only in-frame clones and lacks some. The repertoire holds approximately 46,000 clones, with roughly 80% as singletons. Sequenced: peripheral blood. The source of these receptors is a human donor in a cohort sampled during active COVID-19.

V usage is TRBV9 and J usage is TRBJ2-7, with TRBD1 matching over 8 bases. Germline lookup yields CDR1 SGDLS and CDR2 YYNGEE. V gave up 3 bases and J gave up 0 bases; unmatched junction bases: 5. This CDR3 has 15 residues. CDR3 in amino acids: CASSGGQASSYEQYF. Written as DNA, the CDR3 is TGTGCCAGCAGCGGGGGACAGGCGTCCTCCTACGAGCAGTACTTC.

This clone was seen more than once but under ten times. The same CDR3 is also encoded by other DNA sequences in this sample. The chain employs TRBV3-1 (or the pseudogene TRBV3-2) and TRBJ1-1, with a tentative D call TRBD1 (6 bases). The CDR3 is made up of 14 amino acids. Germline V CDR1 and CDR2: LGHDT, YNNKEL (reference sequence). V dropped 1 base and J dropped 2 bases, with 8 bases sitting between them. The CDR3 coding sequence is TGTGCCAGCAGCCAAGGACAGGCCAACACTGAAGCTTTCTTT. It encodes CASSQGQANTEAFF.